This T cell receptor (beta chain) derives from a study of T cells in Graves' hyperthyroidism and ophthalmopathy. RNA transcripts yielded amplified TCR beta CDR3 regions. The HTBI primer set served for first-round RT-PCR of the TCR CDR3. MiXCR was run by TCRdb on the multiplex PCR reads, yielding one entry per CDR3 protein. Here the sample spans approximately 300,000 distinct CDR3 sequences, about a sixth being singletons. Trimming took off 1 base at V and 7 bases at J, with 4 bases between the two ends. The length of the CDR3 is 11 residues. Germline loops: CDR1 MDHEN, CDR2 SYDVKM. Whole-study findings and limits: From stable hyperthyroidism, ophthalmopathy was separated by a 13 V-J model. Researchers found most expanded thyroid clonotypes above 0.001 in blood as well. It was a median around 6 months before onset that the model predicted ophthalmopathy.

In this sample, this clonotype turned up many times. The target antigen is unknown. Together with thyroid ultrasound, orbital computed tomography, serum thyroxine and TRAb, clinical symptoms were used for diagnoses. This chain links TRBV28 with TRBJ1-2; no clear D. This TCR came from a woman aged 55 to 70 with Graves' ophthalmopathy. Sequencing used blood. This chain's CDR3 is CASSLYSGYTF. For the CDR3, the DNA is TGTGCCAGCAGTTTATATTCTGGCTACACCTTC.